This TCR beta chain comes out of a study of cytotoxic CD8 clonotypes in ibrutinib-treated CLL. About the research overall: On average, around 89,000 productive rearrangements and about 280,000 productive templates per sample.

The sequencing depth, 1 in 200,000 to 1 in 1 million T cells, was the target. Measured with immunoSEQ multiplex PCR; TCRdb has only the in-frame clones, and not every one. The sample contains around 310,000 clones, around four fifths of which appear only once. Trimming removed 1 base at V and 0 bases at J, with 8 bases between. CDR1 and CDR2 from the germline V gene are SGDLS and YYNGEE. The length of the CDR3 is 16 residues. TCR beta libraries used 1.5 to 2 micrograms of DNA from cryopreserved PBMCs. This sample comprised PBMCs, obtained before ibrutinib treatment. V gene TRBV9 combines with J gene TRBJ2-6, with a weak D call TRBD1 (5 bases). This receptor was identified in a human donor with chronic lymphocytic leukemia. The CDR3 region has the DNA TGTGCCAGCAGCGTAACAGGTTTCTCTGGGGCCAACGTCCTGACTTTC. Translation gives CASSVTGFSGANVLTF.